This entry lists 21 T cell receptor beta chains sequenced from one sample in a study of OX40 agonist ivuxolimab in advanced cancers. The library was produced with the immunoSEQ multiplex PCR assay. Imported from immuneACCESS, the table was reduced by TCRdb to in-frame sequences with V and J called. These copies leave out some clones; in studies compared against another copy, an unresolved V gene accounts for under half, and the cause of the remainder is not known. This sample gives 29,000 or so clones in total; approximately 90% of them show up just once. The biggest ten clones account for more than 9% of the sample. The sequenced sample was CD4+ or CD8+ T cells sorted from blood, obtained in a trial of the OX40 agonist ivuxolimab. The receptors derive from an adult with an advanced solid tumor such as melanoma, head and neck, liver or kidney cancer.

The chain recombines TRBV6-6 with TRBJ2-2; the D gene is possibly TRBD1 (6 bases). Germline-derived CDR1 and CDR2 are MNHNY and SVGAGI (reference sequence). The CDR3 totals 14 residues. Trimming pared 4 bases from V and 4 bases from J, leaving 10 bases between. The CDR3 protein is CASSSYRVTGELFF. For the CDR3, the DNA is TGTGCCAGCAGTTCCTACAGGGTCACCGGGGAGCTGTTTTTT.

The gene calls are TRBV20-1 and TRBJ2-7; D is undetermined. The CDR3 is 11 amino acids. The V gene's germline CDR1 is DFQATT and CDR2 SNEGSKA (reference sequence). Trimming left V 4 bases short and J 4 bases short, with 8 bases between. In DNA, the CDR3 is TGCAGTGCTAAGGACGAGTACGAGCAGTACTTC. This gives the protein CSAKDEYEQYF.

The chain couples TRBV27 to TRBJ2-6; perhaps TRBD1 as D (6 bases). The CDR3 has 15 amino acids. The V and J ends lost 6 bases and 0 bases respectively, with 9 bases between them. CDR1 is MNHEY, CDR2 SMNVEV, per germline (reference sequence). CDR3 loop: CASRQGSSGANVLTF. The CDR3 DNA reads as TGTGCCAGCAGGCAGGGGAGCTCTGGGGCCAACGTCCTGACTTTC. Drawing the rest from reference TRBV27 and TRBJ2-6, the complete variable domain is EAQVTQNPRYLITVTGKKLTVTCSQNMNHEYMSWYRQDPGLGLRQIYYSMNVEVTDKGDVPEGYKVSRKEKRNFPLILESPSPNQTSLYFCASRQGSSGANVLTFGAGSRLTVL.

V is TRBV19 and J is TRBJ2-7, with a weak D call TRBD1 (6 bases). V was cut by 1 base and J by 7 bases, with 8 bases left in between. This CDR3 has 12 residues. Germline V lookup: CDR1 LNHDA, CDR2 SQIVND (reference sequence). The CDR3: CASSIGGGEQYF. In DNA form, the CDR3 reads TGTGCCAGTAGTATAGGAGGGGGAGAGCAGTACTTC.

The chain carries TRBV19 and TRBJ1-1, with a tentative D call TRBD1 (6 bases). Trimming took off 2 bases at V and 0 bases at J, with 13 bases between the two ends. In germline, CDR1 is LNHDA, CDR2 SQIVND (reference sequence). The CDR3 extends over 16 amino acids. The CDR3 DNA reads TGTGCCAGTAGTATAAGGGGGGAGGGGATGAACACTGAAGCTTTCTTT. Its translation: CASSIRGEGMNTEAFF.

The genes are TRBV19 and TRBJ2-1, with a possible D match to TRBD1 (6 bases). The germline CDR1 and CDR2 sequences are LNHDA and SQIVND (reference sequence). V was shortened by 3 bases and J by 3 bases, with 12 bases between the two germline ends. The CDR3 spans 15 residues. The CDR3 region has the DNA TGTGCCAGTAGTATGACACAGGGTTACTACAATGAGCAGTTCTTC. Translating it yields CASSMTQGYYNEQFF.

The chain recombines TRBV9 with TRBJ2-7; TRBD2 matches 11 bases. The germline V gene encodes CDR1 SGDLS and CDR2 YYNGEE. V lost 5 bases to trimming and J lost 2 bases; unmatched junction nucleotides: 6. The CDR3 spans 15 residues. CDR3 DNA: TGTGCCAGCAGTACATTTAGCGGGAGGGCCTACGAGCAGTACTTC. Its translation: CASSTFSGRAYEQYF.

The rearrangement uses TRBV7-8 and TRBJ1-1, with D hard to call. This CDR3 has 14 residues. Germline CDR1 is SGHVS and CDR2 is FQNEAQ. Trimming took off 3 bases at V and 3 bases at J, with 11 bases between the two ends. The chain's CDR3 is CASSFEREDTEAFF. In DNA form, the CDR3 reads TGTGCCAGCAGCTTTGAAAGGGAGGACACTGAAGCTTTCTTT.

This rearrangement joins TRBV9 to TRBJ2-1; TRBD1 might be the D (5 bases). This CDR3 region has 14 residues. Germline CDR1 and CDR2: SGDLS and YYNGEE. V was clipped by 1 base and J by 6 bases, with 11 bases between them. As DNA, the CDR3 is TGTGCCAGCAGCGTAACAGGCGCTATCAATGAGCAGTTCTTC. Amino acid sequence: CASSVTGAINEQFF.

The chain combines TRBV28 with TRBJ1-5, with a tentative D call TRBD1 (5 bases). V gave up 5 bases and J gave up 0 bases, with 17 bases separating them. The CDR3 length is 17 residues. Germline V gene lookup returns CDR1 MDHEN and CDR2 SYDVKM. The CDR3 nucleotides read TGTGCCAGCAGTAACGCCGGGACGGAGTATAGCAATCAGCCCCAGCATTTT. Protein product: CASSNAGTEYSNQPQHF. Combining the CDR3 with reference TRBV28 and TRBJ1-5 gives the whole variable domain DVKVTQSSRYLVKRTGEKVFLECVQDMDHENMFWYRQDPGLGLRLIYFSYDVKMKEKGDIPEGYSVSREKKERFSLILESASTNQTSMYLCASSNAGTEYSNQPQHFGDGTRLSIL.

The rearrangement uses TRBV27 and TRBJ2-1; tentative D call: TRBD1 (5 bases). V lost 2 bases to trimming and J lost 4 bases, with 9 bases between them. The CDR3 is 14 residues long. In germline, CDR1 is MNHEY, CDR2 SMNVEV (reference sequence). The CDR3 loop reads CASSLGKGYNEQFF. The DNA for the CDR3 is TGTGCCAGCAGTTTAGGAAAGGGGTACAATGAGCAGTTCTTC.

The chain uses TRBV4-2 and TRBJ1-4; 11 bases align to TRBD1. The CDR3 has 17 amino acids. CDR1 and CDR2 from the germline V gene are LGHNA and YNFKEQ. Trimming at V came to 2 bases and at J to 4 bases, leaving 6 bases not matched to a gene. Here the CDR3 DNA reads TGTGCCAGCAGCCAAAGGGACAGGGGGAGGATTAATGAAAAACTGTTTTTT. Translated, it gives CASSQRDRGRINEKLFF.

V is TRBV27 and J is TRBJ2-1, with TRBD1 matching 7 bases. The CDR3 loop spans 15 amino acids. V lost 3 bases, J lost 0 bases, and 2 bases stayed unmatched. Germline assignment: CDR1 MNHEY and CDR2 SMNVEV (reference sequence). DNA of the CDR3: TGTGCCAGCAGTTTCAGGGGGTTCTCCTACAATGAGCAGTTCTTC. Amino acids: CASSFRGFSYNEQFF.

This clone was detected once. The chain links TRBV5-6 to TRBJ2-7, with 7 bases lining up with TRBD1. Germline V gene sequence: CDR1 SGHDT, CDR2 YYEEEE. This CDR3 has 14 residues. With 0 bases clipped from V and 5 bases from J, the junction kept 5 bases outside the gene matches. The CDR3 bases are TGTGCCAGCAGCTTGGTTGGGACAGCCGACGAGCAGTACTTC. Protein product: CASSLVGTADEQYF. Looking up the rest from reference TRBV5-6 and TRBJ2-7 gives the full variable domain: DAGVTQSPTHLIKTRGQQVTLRCSPKSGHDTVSWYQQALGQGPQFIFQYYEEEERQRGNFPDRFSGHQFPNYSSELNVNALLLGDSALYLCASSLVGTADEQYFGPGTRLTVT.

The J gene is TRBJ2-1, the V gene TRBV19, with 10 bases aligning to TRBD2. Germline V gene lookup returns CDR1 LNHDA and CDR2 SQIVND (reference sequence). The CDR3 is 17 amino acids. The trim removed 8 bases at V and 0 bases at J, leaving 10 bases unmatched. DNA for the CDR3: TGTGCCAGTGAAGAAAAGCGGGAGGGAAGCTCCTACAATGAGCAGTTCTTC. Translating it yields CASEEKREGSSYNEQFF.

CDR3 bases: TGTGCCAGCAGCTTCGGTCAGGGGATGTTCAATGAGCAGTTCTTC. This codes for CASSFGQGMFNEQFF. V usage is TRBV7-6 and J usage is TRBJ2-1; D is perhaps TRBD1 (6 bases). This CDR3 is 15 amino acids long. The germline CDR1 and CDR2 sequences are SGHVS and FNYEAQ. Trimming removed 3 bases at V and 6 bases at J, with 15 bases between.

The chain couples TRBV7-9 to TRBJ2-7; D gene uncertain. The CDR3 consists of 13 residues. Per the germline V gene, CDR1 is SEHNR and CDR2 is FQNEAQ (reference sequence). Trimming pared 3 bases from V and 7 bases from J, leaving 13 bases between. CDR3 DNA sequence: TGTGCCAGCAGCTTGGAGAACGTCGGGGAGCAGTACTTC. This translates into CASSLENVGEQYF.

The rearrangement uses TRBV6-5 and TRBJ1-3; D is perhaps TRBD1 (5 bases). The V gene's germline CDR1 is MNHEY and CDR2 SVGAGI. The V gene lost 3 bases and the J gene lost 3 bases, with 9 bases spanning the gap. CDR3 length: 14 amino acids. The CDR3 DNA reads TGTGCCAGCAGTTATTCGGGGGATGGAAACACCATATATTTT. It translates to CASSYSGDGNTIYF.

The chain recombines TRBV6-5 with TRBJ2-7; D is unclear. V was cut by 0 bases and J by 4 bases, with 10 bases left in between. From germline, CDR1 is MNHEY and CDR2 SVGAGI. The CDR3 loop spans 14 amino acids. CDR3 DNA: TGTGCCAGCAGTTACTCGATGGTAATGTACGAGCAGTACTTC. The encoded protein is CASSYSMVMYEQYF.

The chain is built from TRBV10-2 and TRBJ2-7; D might be TRBD1 (6 bases). The CDR3 runs 12 residues. From germline, CDR1 is WSHSY and CDR2 SAAADI. The V gene lost 4 bases and the J gene lost 3 bases, with 7 bases spanning the gap. In DNA form, the CDR3 reads TGCGCCAGCAGTGCAGGGGACTACGAGCAGTACTTC. The encoded protein is CASSAGDYEQYF.

The chain has TRBV4-1 and TRBJ2-3; 9 nucleotides align to TRBD2. The V and J ends lost 3 bases and 4 bases, in that order; junction bases with no gene match: 2. The CDR3 is 14 residues long. The germline CDR1 and CDR2 sequences are MGHRA and YSYEKL. CDR3 in amino acids: CASSQRGGPDTQYF. The CDR3 nucleotides read TGCGCCAGCAGCCAGCGGGGGGGACCAGATACGCAGTATTTT.